Listed below are T cell receptor beta chains from one sample, sequenced in a study of cytomegalovirus exposure and HLA in healthy donors. Here immunoSEQ multiplex PCR was the method, and the copy in TCRdb shows in-frame clones only, minus some. The sample holds 130,000 or so clones, just under 85% seen once. Specimen: PBMCs. The receptors originated from a woman aged 35 to 49 in good health and CMV-seronegative. The CDR3 runs from the conserved cysteine through the conserved F or W.

j_call	v_call	cdr3_aa
TRBJ1-2	TRBV14	CASSQVNNPGYGYTF
TRBJ2-4	TRBV7-2	CASSAPGLAGIKNIQYF
TRBJ1-1	TRBV19	CASSERGVTEAFF
TRBJ2-5	TRBV6-6	CASSPRREQYF
TRBJ2-6	TRBV7-6	CASSLARLAGGPGANVLTF
TRBJ2-2	TRBV6-6	CASSKGGTGELFF
TRBJ1-5	TRBV27	CASSWDSSSLLPQHF
TRBJ2-1	TRBV7-9	CSSSLGSSYNEQFF
TRBJ2-3	TRBV5-1	CASSFGGTDTQYF
TRBJ2-2	TRBV28	CAGSTGGELFF
TRBJ1-5	TRBV19	CASSFGLVLYQPQHF
TRBJ1-2	TRBV7-3	CASSRQGVYGYTF
TRBJ2-1	TRBV4-2	CASSPDQSGNEQFF
TRBJ1-2	TRBV13	CASSDQGAGYGYTF
TRBJ2-7	TRBV18	CASSPRVGLAGGHSNSYEQYF
TRBJ2-1	TRBV10-3	CAISSTSGVAREQFF
TRBJ2-1	TRBV11-2	CASSFWAGTYNEQFF
TRBJ2-7	TRBV6-5	CASSYVAGGGYEQYF
TRBJ2-7	TRBV4-3	CASSQEWTSGRAFGYEQYF
TRBJ2-7	TRBV2	CASRVTGVEEQYF
TRBJ2-2	TRBV5-1	CASSLSGTGNAGELFF
TRBJ1-5	TRBV4-2	CASSQDGGSGQPQHF
TRBJ2-7	TRBV5-4	CASSSTGAGDEQYF
TRBJ2-7	TRBV4-3	CASSQELVPLAGAYEQYF
TRBJ1-2	TRBV5-1	CASSLNINRDTSNGYTF